Presented here are 20 T cell receptor beta chains from one specimen sequenced in a study of blood T cell repertoires in COVID-19. Generated by immunoSEQ multiplex PCR, the TCRdb table keeps only in-frame clones and is missing some. The repertoire holds around 98,000 clones, with less than 85% as singletons. Sequencing was carried out using peripheral blood. These TCRs come from a man between 65 and 80 years old with active or convalescent COVID-19.

V and J are TRBV11-3 and TRBJ2-3, with a weak D call TRBD2 (6 bases). This CDR3 region has 13 residues. Trimming pared 2 bases from V and 4 bases from J, leaving 7 bases between. Per the germline V gene, CDR1 is SGHNT and CDR2 is YENEEA. The chain's CDR3 is CASSLTSSDTQYF. CDR3 bases: TGTGCCAGCAGCTTAACTAGCTCAGATACGCAGTATTTT.

V and J are TRBV11-2 and TRBJ2-4, with TRBD2 matching 11 bases. Germline CDR1 SGHAT, CDR2 FQNNGV. Unmatched junction bases numbered 5, after V lost 0 bases and J lost 1 base. The CDR3 has 18 residues. The CDR3 region has the DNA TGTGCCAGCAGCTTAGAACTAGCGGGGGCCTCGGCCAAAAACATTCAGTACTTC. This translates into CASSLELAGASAKNIQYF.

This sequence joins TRBV7-2 and TRBJ1-1, with TRBD1 identical over 7 bases. The CDR3 sequence is 13 residues long. CDR1 is SGHTA and CDR2 is FQGNSA in the germline V gene. V lost 3 bases and J lost 4; bases outside the gene matches: 2. The CDR3 loop is CASSLEGATEAFF. The CDR3 coding sequence is TGTGCCAGCAGCTTGGAGGGGGCCACTGAAGCTTTCTTT.

This chain connects TRBV7-6 to TRBJ2-5, with 7 nucleotides matching TRBD2. The junction had 14 bases not matched to a gene; V was cut back by 6 bases and J by 4 bases. This CDR3 has 16 residues. The germline V gene encodes CDR1 SGHVS and CDR2 FNYEAQ. The CDR3 DNA sequence: TGTGCCAGCAGACGTAATGGGGGGGGTCACGGAGAGACCCAGTACTTC. Its protein is CASRRNGGGHGETQYF.

The chain links TRBV18 to TRBJ1-1; D remains ambiguous. Per germline, CDR1 KGHSH and CDR2 LQKENI. The CDR3 totals 14 residues. V was pared by 1 base and J by 0 bases, with 6 bases between. CDR3 protein: CASSPQSVNTEAFF. The CDR3, as DNA: TGTGCCAGCTCACCACAATCAGTGAACACTGAAGCTTTCTTT.

Comments on this clone: Other DNA sequences in the sample encode the same CDR3. The V and J genes are TRBV18 and TRBJ2-1, with D maybe TRBD1 (5 bases). The CDR3 sequence is 14 residues long. V lost 2 bases, J lost 4 bases, and 9 bases lay in between. Germline V CDR1 and CDR2: KGHSH, LQKENI. CDR3 nucleotide sequence: TGTGCCAGCTCACCAGGGGCCCGATACAATGAGCAGTTCTTC. Protein sequence: CASSPGARYNEQFF.

The genes are TRBV5-1 and TRBJ2-7; TRBD1 matches at 8 bases. V was pared by 0 bases and J by 6 bases, with 5 bases of the junction left unmatched. This CDR3 has 14 residues. Germline loops: CDR1 SGHRS, CDR2 YFSETQ. This CDR3 reads CASSLGQGTREQYF. The CDR3 DNA follows: TGCGCCAGCAGCTTGGGACAGGGGACCCGCGAGCAGTACTTC.

The V and J genes are TRBV15 and TRBJ1-3; 9 positions agree with TRBD1. Germline lookup yields CDR1 LNHNV and CDR2 YYDKDF (reference sequence). Trimming removed 0 bases from V and 2 bases from J; junction bases left unmatched: 2. There are 16 residues in the CDR3. The CDR3 sequence: CATSREGQGTGNTIYF. As DNA, the CDR3 is TGTGCCACCAGCAGAGAGGGACAGGGAACTGGAAACACCATATATTTT.

CDR3 in DNA: TGTGCCAGTAGTTTTGGACAGGTTTATAGCAATCAGCCCCAGCATTTT. It codes for CASSFGQVYSNQPQHF. J is TRBJ1-5 and V is TRBV19; 7 bases are shared with TRBD1. Germline CDR1 is LNHDA and CDR2 is SQIVND (reference sequence). Trimming removed 5 bases from V and 0 bases from J; junction bases left unmatched: 7. The CDR3 is 16 residues long.

The J gene is TRBJ1-6, the V gene TRBV11-2, with D possibly matching TRBD1 (6 bases). Germline lookup yields CDR1 SGHAT and CDR2 FQNNGV. Trimming cost V 3 bases and J 7 bases, with 16 bases left between them. The CDR3 sequence is 16 residues long. The CDR3 bases are TGTGCCAGCAGCTTTCTAGGGGGGGCGCTGAATTCACCCCTCCACTTT. It codes for CASSFLGGALNSPLHF. The entire variable domain, with the rest obtained from reference TRBV11-2 and TRBJ1-6, is as follows: EAGVAQSPRYKIIEKRQSVAFWCNPISGHATLYWYQQILGQGPKLLIQFQNNGVVDDSQLPKDRFSAERLKGVDSTLKIQPAKLEDSAVYLCASSFLGGALNSPLHFGNGTRLTVT.

The chain joins TRBV6-5 to TRBJ1-2, with TRBD1 matching 7 bases. The germline V gene has CDR1 MNHEY and CDR2 SVGAGI. CDR3 length: 11 residues. Trimming removed 7 bases from V and 8 bases from J; junction bases left unmatched: 4. The CDR3 spells CASTQGGGYTF. CDR3 coding DNA: TGTGCCAGCACTCAGGGGGGAGGCTACACCTTC.

This chain connects TRBV11-2 to TRBJ2-7, with D possibly being TRBD2 (9 bases). The CDR3 sequence is 15 residues long. The V gene lost 4 bases and the J gene lost 4 bases, with 17 bases spanning the gap. Germline CDR1 SGHAT, CDR2 FQNNGV. The CDR3 DNA follows: TGTGCCAGCAGCTACCTAGCGGGGACAGGATACGAGCAGTACTTC. This encodes CASSYLAGTGYEQYF.

The genes are TRBV29-1 and TRBJ2-3, with 8 bases matching TRBD2. This CDR3 spans 13 amino acids. The V and J ends lost 5 bases and 5 bases, in that order; junction bases with no gene match: 6. CDR1 and CDR2 from the germline V gene are SQVTM and ANQGSEA. In DNA, the CDR3 is TGCAGCGTTCGGGGGGGCCAGGGAGATACGCAGTATTTT. It specifies CSVRGGQGDTQYF.

V and J are TRBV29-1 and TRBJ2-1; TRBD2 might be the D (5 bases). CDR1 is SQVTM, CDR2 ANQGSEA, per germline. This CDR3 comprises 14 residues. V was trimmed by 3 bases and J by 8 bases, leaving 17 bases between them. The DNA for the CDR3 is TGCAGCGTTGACCTAGCCCGGTTCGACCATGAGCAGTTCTTC. This codes for CSVDLARFDHEQFF.

The V gene is TRBV7-9, the J gene TRBJ1-1; 7 bases map to TRBD1. J gave up 8 bases and V 5 bases, and 8 bases lay outside the gene matches. The germline V gene has CDR1 SEHNR and CDR2 FQNEAQ (reference sequence). CDR3 size: 13 residues. The DNA of the CDR3 is TGTGCCAGCAGCGACAGACAGGGTGCGGAAGCTTTCTTT. Encoded protein: CASSDRQGAEAFF.

The chain links TRBV18 to TRBJ1-3; D gene ambiguous. Germline values: CDR1 KGHSH, CDR2 LQKENI. Between the trimmed V and J ends, which lost 2 bases and 8 bases, there was a span of 10 bases. The CDR3 runs 13 residues. CDR3 in DNA: TGTGCCAGCTCACCAGGGCAAACGGACACCATATATTTT. Its translation is CASSPGQTDTIYF.

The J gene is TRBJ2-1, the V gene TRBV11-2, with 7 bases that match TRBD2. The CDR3 loop spans 15 amino acids. Germline CDR1 reads SGHAT; CDR2 reads FQNNGV. J gave up 7 bases and V 4 bases, and 10 bases lay outside the gene matches. The CDR3 here is CASSSLGAGPNEQFF. Here the CDR3 DNA reads TGTGCCAGCAGCTCCCTGGGAGCGGGGCCAAATGAGCAGTTCTTC. Using reference TRBV11-2 and TRBJ2-1 for the parts outside the CDR3, the full variable domain is EAGVAQSPRYKIIEKRQSVAFWCNPISGHATLYWYQQILGQGPKLLIQFQNNGVVDDSQLPKDRFSAERLKGVDSTLKIQPAKLEDSAVYLCASSSLGAGPNEQFFGPGTRLTVL.

The CDR3 DNA sequence: TGTGCCAGCAGCCAAGCCCACGGGGAAGAGACCCAGTACTTC. Encoded protein: CASSQAHGEETQYF. This sequence joins TRBV4-2 and TRBJ2-5; TRBD2 might be the D (5 bases). V lost 1 base to trimming and J lost 3 bases, with 9 bases between them. The CDR3 covers 14 residues. Germline CDR1 and CDR2: LGHNA and YNFKEQ.

CDR3 DNA: TGTGCCAGCTCACAAAATGGGAGAGGGCAGCCCCAGCATTTT. Translation gives CASSQNGRGQPQHF. The gene calls are TRBV18 and TRBJ1-5; D unclear. V dropped 4 bases and J dropped 7 bases, with 14 bases sitting between them. The CDR3 is 14 residues long. In germline, CDR1 is KGHSH, CDR2 LQKENI.

The gene calls are TRBV18 and TRBJ2-7; 8 bases map to TRBD1. The trim removed 3 bases at V and 6 bases at J, leaving 7 bases unmatched. This CDR3 comprises 14 residues. Germline loops: CDR1 KGHSH, CDR2 LQKENI. The CDR3 loop reads CASSPEQGVLEQYF. The CDR3 DNA sequence: TGTGCCAGCTCACCGGAACAGGGGGTCCTCGAGCAGTACTTC.